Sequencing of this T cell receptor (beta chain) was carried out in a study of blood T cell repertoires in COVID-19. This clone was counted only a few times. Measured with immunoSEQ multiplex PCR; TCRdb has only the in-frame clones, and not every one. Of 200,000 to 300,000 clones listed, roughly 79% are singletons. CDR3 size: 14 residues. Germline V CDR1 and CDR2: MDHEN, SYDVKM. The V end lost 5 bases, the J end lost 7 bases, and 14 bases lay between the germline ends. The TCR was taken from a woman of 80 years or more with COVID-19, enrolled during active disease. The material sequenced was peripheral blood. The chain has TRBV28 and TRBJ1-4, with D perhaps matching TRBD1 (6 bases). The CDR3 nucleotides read TGTGCCAGCAGTCCTCAGGGGTCGGGTGAAAAACTGTTTTTT. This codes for CASSPQGSGEKLFF.